This T cell receptor beta chain appears in the sequencing data of a study of blood T cell repertoires in COVID-19. Study in general: Both acute and convalescent COVID-19 samples were obtained from the United States, Italy and Spain. The analysed material was cDNA or gDNA that came from T cells, B-cell-depleted T cells, or PBMCs.

Followed over time, Seattle patients had been enrolled while infection was active. Germline CDR1 SQVTM, CDR2 ANQGSEA. Trimming took 4 bases from V and 1 from J, leaving 13 bases between them. The CDR3 totals 14 residues. Data came from immunoSEQ multiplex PCR; TCRdb stores just in-frame clones and leaves some out. Among about 170,000 clones listed, 86% were seen once. The TCR originated in an older woman with COVID-19, enrolled during active disease. Material: peripheral blood. The V gene is TRBV29-1, the J gene TRBJ1-2, with D possibly matching TRBD1 (6 bases). The CDR3 coding sequence is TGCAGCGTTGTCGGGCAGGGGAATAACTATGGCTACACCTTC. Amino acids: CSVVGQGNNYGYTF.